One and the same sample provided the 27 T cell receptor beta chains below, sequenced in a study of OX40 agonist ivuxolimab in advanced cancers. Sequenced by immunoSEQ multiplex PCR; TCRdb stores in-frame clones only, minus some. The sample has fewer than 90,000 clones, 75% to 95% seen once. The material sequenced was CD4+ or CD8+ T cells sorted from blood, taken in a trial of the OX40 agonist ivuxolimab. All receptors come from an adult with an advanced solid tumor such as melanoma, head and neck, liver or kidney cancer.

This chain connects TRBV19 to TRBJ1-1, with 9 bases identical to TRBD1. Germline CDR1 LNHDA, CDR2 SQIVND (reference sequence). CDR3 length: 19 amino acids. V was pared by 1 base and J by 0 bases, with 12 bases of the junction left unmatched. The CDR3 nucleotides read TGTGCCAGTAGTATAGGCGAAACAGGGGGCGATCCGGTGAACACTGAAGCTTTCTTT. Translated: CASSIGETGGDPVNTEAFF.

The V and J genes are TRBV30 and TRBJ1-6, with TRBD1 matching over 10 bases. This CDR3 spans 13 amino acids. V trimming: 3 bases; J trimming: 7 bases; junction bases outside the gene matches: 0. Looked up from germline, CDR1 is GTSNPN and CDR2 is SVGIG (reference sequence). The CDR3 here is CAWRGQGNSPLHF. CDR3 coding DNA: TGTGCCTGGAGGGGACAGGGGAATTCACCCCTCCACTTT.

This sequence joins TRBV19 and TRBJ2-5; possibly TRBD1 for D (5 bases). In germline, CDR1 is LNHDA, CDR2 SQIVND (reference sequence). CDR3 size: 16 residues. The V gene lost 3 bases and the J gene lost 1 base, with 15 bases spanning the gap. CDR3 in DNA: TGTGCCAGTAGTATTGGAACGACAGTTCTCCAAGAGACCCAGTACTTC. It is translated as CASSIGTTVLQETQYF.

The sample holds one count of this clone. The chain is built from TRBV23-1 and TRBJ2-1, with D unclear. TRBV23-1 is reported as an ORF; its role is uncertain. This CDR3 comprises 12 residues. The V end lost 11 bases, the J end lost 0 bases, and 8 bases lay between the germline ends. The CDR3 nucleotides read TGCGCCGTAGCCACCTCCTACAATGAGCAGTTCTTC. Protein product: CAVATSYNEQFF.

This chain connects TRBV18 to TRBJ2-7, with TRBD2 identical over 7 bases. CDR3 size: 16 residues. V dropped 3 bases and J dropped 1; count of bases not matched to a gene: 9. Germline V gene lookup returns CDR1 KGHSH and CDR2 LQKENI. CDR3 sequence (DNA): TGTGCCAGCTCACCGGGCGGGAGTGTAGGGTCCTACGAGCAGTACTTC. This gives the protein CASSPGGSVGSYEQYF.

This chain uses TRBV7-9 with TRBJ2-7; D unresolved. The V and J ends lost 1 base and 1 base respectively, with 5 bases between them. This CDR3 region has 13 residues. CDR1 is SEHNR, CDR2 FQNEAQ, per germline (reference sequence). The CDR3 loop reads CASSLGWSYEQYF. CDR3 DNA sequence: TGTGCCAGCAGCTTAGGGTGGTCCTACGAGCAGTACTTC.

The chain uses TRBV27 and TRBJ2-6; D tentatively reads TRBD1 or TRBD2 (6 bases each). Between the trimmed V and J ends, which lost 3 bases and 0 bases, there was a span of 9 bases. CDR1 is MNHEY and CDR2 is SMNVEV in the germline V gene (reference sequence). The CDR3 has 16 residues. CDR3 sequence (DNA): TGTGCCAGCAGTTTGTCGGGGGCCTCTGGGGCCAACGTCCTGACTTTC. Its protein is CASSLSGASGANVLTF.

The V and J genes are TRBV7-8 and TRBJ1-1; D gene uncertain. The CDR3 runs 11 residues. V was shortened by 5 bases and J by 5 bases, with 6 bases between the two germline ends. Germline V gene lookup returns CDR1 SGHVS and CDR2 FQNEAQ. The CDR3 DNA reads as TGTGCCAGCAGCCATGGGACTGAAGCTTTCTTT. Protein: CASSHGTEAFF. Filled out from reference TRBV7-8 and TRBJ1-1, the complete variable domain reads GAGVSQSPRYKVAKRGQDVALRCDPISGHVSLFWYQQALGQGPEFLTYFQNEAQLDKSGLPSDRFFAERPEGSVSTLKIQRTQQEDSAVYLCASSHGTEAFFGQGTRLTVV.

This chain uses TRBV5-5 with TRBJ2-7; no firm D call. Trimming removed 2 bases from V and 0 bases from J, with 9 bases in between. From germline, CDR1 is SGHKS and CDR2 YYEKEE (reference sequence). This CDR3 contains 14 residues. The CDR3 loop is CASSFRQASYEQYF. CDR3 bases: TGTGCCAGCAGCTTTCGCCAGGCCTCCTACGAGCAGTACTTC.

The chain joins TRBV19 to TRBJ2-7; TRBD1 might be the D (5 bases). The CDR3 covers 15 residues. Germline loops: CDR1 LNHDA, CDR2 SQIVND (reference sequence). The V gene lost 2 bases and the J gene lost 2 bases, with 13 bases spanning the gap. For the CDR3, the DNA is TGTGCCAGTAGTATATCCAGGGCTGATACCTACGAGCAGTACTTC. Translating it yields CASSISRADTYEQYF.

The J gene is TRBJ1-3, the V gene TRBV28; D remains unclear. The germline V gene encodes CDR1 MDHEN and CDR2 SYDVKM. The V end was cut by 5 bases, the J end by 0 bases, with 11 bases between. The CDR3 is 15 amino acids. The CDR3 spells CASSPPTVSGNTIYF. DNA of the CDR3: TGTGCCAGCAGTCCCCCGACGGTCTCTGGAAACACCATATATTTT.

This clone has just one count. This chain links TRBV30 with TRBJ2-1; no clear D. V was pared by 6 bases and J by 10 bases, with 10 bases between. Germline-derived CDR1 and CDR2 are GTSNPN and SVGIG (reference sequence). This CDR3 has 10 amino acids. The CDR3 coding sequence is TGTGCCTGCTTCTTGAGGGAGCAGTTCTTC. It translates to CACFLREQFF. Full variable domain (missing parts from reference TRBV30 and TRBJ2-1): SQTIHQWPATLVQPVGSPLSLECTVEGTSNPNLYWYRQAAGRGLQLLFYSVGIGQISSEVPQNLSASRPQDRQFILSSKKLLLSDSGFYLCACFLREQFFGPGTRLTVL.

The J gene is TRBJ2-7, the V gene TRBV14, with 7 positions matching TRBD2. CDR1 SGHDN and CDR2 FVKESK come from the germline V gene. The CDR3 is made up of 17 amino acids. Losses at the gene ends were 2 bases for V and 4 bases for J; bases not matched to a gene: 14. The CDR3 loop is CASSQMGTTLPRYEQYF. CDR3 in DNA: TGTGCCAGCAGCCAAATGGGGACTACCCTACCGAGATACGAGCAGTACTTC. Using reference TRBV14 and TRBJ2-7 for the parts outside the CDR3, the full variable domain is EAGVTQFPSHSVIEKGQTVTLRCDPISGHDNLYWYRRVMGKEIKFLLHFVKESKQDESGMPNNRFLAERTGGTYSTLKVQPAELEDSGVYFCASSQMGTTLPRYEQYFGPGTRLTVT.

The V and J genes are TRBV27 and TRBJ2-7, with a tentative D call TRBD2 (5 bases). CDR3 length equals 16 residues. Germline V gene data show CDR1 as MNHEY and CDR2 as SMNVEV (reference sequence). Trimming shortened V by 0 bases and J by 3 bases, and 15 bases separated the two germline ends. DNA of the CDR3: TGTGCCAGCAGTTTATCGTTGAGGGAACGGATCTACGAGCAGTACTTC. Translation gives CASSLSLRERIYEQYF.

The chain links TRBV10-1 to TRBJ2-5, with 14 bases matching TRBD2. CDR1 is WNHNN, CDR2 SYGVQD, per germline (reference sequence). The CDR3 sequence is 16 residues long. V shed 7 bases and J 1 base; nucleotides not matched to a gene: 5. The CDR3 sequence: CASTPTSGRAQETQYF. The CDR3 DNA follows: TGCGCCAGCACCCCGACTAGCGGGAGGGCCCAAGAGACCCAGTACTTC.

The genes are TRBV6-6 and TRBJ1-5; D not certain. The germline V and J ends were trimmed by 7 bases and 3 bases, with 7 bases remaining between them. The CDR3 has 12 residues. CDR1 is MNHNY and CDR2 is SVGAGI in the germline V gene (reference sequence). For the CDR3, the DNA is TGTGCCAGCAAGACGGCCAATCAGCCCCAGCATTTT. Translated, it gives CASKTANQPQHF.

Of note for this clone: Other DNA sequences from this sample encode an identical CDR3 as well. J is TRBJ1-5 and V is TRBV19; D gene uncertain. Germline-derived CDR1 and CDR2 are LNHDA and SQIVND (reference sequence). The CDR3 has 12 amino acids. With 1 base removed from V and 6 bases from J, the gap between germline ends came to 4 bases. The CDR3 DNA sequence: TGTGCCAGTAGTATAGCCGGTCAGCCCCAGCATTTT. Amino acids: CASSIAGQPQHF.

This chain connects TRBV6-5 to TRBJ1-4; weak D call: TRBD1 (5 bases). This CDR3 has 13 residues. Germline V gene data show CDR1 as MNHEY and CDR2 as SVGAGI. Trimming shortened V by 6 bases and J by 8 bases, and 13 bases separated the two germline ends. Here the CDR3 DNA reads TGTGCCAGCAGACCGTCAGGGAAAGAAAAACTGTTTTTT. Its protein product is CASRPSGKEKLFF.

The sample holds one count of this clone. The CDR3 is CTSSPQGLAGRATTDTQYF. The CDR3, as DNA: TGCACCAGCAGCCCCCAAGGACTAGCGGGGAGGGCAACCACAGATACGCAGTATTTT. The chain has TRBV1 and TRBJ2-3; TRBD2, the table's D call, lacks a check against the DNA. TRBV1 is tagged as a pseudogene. CDR3 length equals 19 residues.

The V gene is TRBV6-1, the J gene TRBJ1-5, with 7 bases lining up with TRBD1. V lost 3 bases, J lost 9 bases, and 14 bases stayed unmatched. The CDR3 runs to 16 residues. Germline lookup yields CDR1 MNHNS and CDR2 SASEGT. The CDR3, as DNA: TGTGCCAGCAGTGAGGGGTTGACAGGGTCCTCTTGGCCCCAGCATTTT. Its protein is CASSEGLTGSSWPQHF.

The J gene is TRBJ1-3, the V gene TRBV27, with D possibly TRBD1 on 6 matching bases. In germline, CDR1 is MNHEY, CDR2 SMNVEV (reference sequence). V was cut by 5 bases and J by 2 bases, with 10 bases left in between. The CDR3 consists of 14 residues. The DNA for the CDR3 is TGTGCCAGCAGTCCCGGACAGCCTGGAAACACCATATATTTT. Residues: CASSPGQPGNTIYF.

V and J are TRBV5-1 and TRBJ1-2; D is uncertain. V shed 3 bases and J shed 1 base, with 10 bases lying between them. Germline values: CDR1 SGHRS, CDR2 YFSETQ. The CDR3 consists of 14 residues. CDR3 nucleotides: TGCGCCAGCAGCTCGTGGACGGGTAACTATGGCTACACCTTC. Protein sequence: CASSSWTGNYGYTF.

The CDR3 spells CATSRTSGIRDEQYF. CDR3 in DNA: TGTGCCACTTCACGGACTAGCGGGATTCGGGACGAGCAGTACTTC. This chain connects TRBV10-3 to TRBJ2-7, with 12 bases lining up with TRBD2. The CDR3 is 15 residues long. V shed 10 bases, J shed 5 bases, and the junction held 12 bases outside the gene matches. Germline CDR1 and CDR2: ENHRY and SYGVKD.

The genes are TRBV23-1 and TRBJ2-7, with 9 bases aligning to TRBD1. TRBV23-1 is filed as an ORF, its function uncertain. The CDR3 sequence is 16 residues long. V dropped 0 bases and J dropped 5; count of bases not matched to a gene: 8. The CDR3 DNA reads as TGCGCCAGCAGTCAATCAGGCTGGGACAGGGAGGACGAGCAGTACTTC. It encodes CASSQSGWDREDEQYF.

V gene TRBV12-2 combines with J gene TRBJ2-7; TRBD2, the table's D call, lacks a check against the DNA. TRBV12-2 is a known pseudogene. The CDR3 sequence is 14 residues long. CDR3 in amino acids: CASRFRRGSYEQYF. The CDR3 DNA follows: TGTGCAAGTCGCTTCAGACGAGGGTCCTACGAGCAGTACTTC.

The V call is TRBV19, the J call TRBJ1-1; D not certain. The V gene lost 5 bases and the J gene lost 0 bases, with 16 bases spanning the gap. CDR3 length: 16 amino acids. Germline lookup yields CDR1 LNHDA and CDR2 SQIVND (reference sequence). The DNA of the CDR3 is TGTGCCAGTAGTTCAGCAGGATACTACATGAACACTGAAGCTTTCTTT. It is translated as CASSSAGYYMNTEAFF.

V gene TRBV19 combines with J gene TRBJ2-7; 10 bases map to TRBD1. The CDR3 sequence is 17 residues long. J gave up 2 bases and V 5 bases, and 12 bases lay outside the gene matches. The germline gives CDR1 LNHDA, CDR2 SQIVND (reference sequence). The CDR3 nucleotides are TGTGCCAGTAGTCCCCTTCCGGGACAGGGGACGACCTACGAGCAGTACTTC. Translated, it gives CASSPLPGQGTTYEQYF.